The source of this T cell receptor (beta chain) is a study of blood T cell repertoires in COVID-19. Looking at the study overall: Acute and convalescent COVID-19 samples came from the United States, Italy and Spain. T cells, B-cell-depleted T cells, or PBMCs provided the cDNA or gDNA that served as material.

The germline V and J ends were trimmed by 2 bases and 4 bases, with 10 bases remaining between them. This CDR3 is 14 amino acids long. Germline CDR1 is MNHNY and CDR2 is SVGAGI (reference sequence). Authors' analysis steps: Cell counts per sample came from amplifying reference gene primers. Method: immunoSEQ multiplex PCR; TCRdb's copy keeps in-frame clones and lacks some. The V and J calls and clone size come from that table; D and trimming were worked out from the DNA. The data show tens of thousands of clones, with 89% seen just once and around two fifths held by the top ten. The chain combines TRBV6-6 with TRBJ2-3; D perhaps matches TRBD2 (5 bases). The TCR was taken from an older woman with COVID-19, enrolled during active disease. The sequenced sample was peripheral blood. For the CDR3, the DNA is TGTGCCAGCAGTTACCGGGGAGACTCAGATACGCAGTATTTT. As protein: CASSYRGDSDTQYF.